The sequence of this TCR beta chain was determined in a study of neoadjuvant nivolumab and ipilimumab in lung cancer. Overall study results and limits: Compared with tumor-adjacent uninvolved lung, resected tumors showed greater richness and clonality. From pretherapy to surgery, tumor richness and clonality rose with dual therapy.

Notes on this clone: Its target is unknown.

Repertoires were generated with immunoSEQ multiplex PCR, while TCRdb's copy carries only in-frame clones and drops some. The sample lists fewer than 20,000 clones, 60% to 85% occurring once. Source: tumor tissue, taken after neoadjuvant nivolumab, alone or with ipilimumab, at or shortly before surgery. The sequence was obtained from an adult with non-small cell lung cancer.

The DNA of the CDR3 is TGCGCCAGCAGCCAAGAGCTTCGGGGAATCGTGGCCGGGGAGCTGTTTTTT. It specifies CASSQELRGIVAGELFF. This chain links TRBV4-3 with TRBJ2-2, with D possibly being TRBD2 (5 bases). The CDR3 consists of 17 residues. CDR1 is LGHNA, CDR2 YSLEER, per germline. Deletions cut 0 bases from V and 6 bases from J, with 17 bases between.